Shown below are 7 T cell receptor beta chains from a single sample sequenced in a study of T cell responses to AZD1222 COVID-19 vaccine. Using immunoSEQ multiplex PCR, the repertoire was profiled, and TCRdb retains in-frame clones only, with some absent. Counted here are 100,000 or so clones, about 93% occurring once; the ten biggest clones make up more than 1.5%. This specimen consisted of peripheral blood, obtained on day 0 of AZD1222 vaccination. The receptor set was obtained from an adult in good health.

The chain recombines TRBV5-1 with TRBJ2-3; no firm D call. The CDR3 is 13 amino acids. CDR1 and CDR2 (germline): SGHRS, YFSETQ. V was trimmed by 5 bases and J by 3 bases, leaving 10 bases between them. CDR3 protein: CASSFAVTDTQYF. CDR3 in DNA: TGCGCCAGCAGTTTTGCGGTGACAGATACGCAGTATTTT.

This chain connects TRBV28 to TRBJ1-6; possible D gene TRBD1, 6 bases. Trimming removed 10 bases from V and 4 bases from J, with 20 bases in between. Per the germline V gene, CDR1 is MDHEN and CDR2 is SYDVKM. This CDR3 comprises 16 residues. As DNA, the CDR3 is TGTGCCACCGCGGGGGGGCCCACAATTTATAATTCACCCCTCCACTTT. It translates to CATAGGPTIYNSPLHF.

The chain couples TRBV10-3 to TRBJ2-7; possible D gene TRBD1, 5 bases. V was cut by 3 bases and J by 0 bases, with 12 bases left in between. CDR1 is ENHRY, CDR2 SYGVKD, per germline. This CDR3 spans 15 amino acids. The CDR3 DNA follows: TGTGCCATCAGTGATGGGGCCGCGAGCTCCTACGAGCAGTACTTC. Translated: CAISDGAASSYEQYF.

This chain joins TRBV27 and TRBJ1-6; D ambiguous. Deletions cut 6 bases from V and 10 bases from J, with 19 bases between. The germline V gene encodes CDR1 MNHEY and CDR2 SMNVEV (reference sequence). CDR3 length: 15 amino acids. This chain's CDR3 is CASRTLRGSRSPLHF. The CDR3 nucleotides are TGTGCCAGCAGGACCCTGAGAGGTTCGCGGTCACCCCTCCACTTT.

The CDR3 loop reads CASSVRIINTEAFF. CDR3 coding DNA: TGTGCCAGCAGTGTTAGGATCATAAACACTGAAGCTTTCTTT. The chain joins TRBV2 to TRBJ1-1; D uncertain. The CDR3 has 14 amino acids. Trimming cost V 4 bases and J 2 bases, with 11 bases left between them. Germline V gene lookup returns CDR1 SNHLY and CDR2 FYNNEI.

The J gene is TRBJ2-6, the V gene TRBV19; tentatively, D is TRBD1 (5 bases). Germline V CDR1 and CDR2: LNHDA, SQIVND (reference sequence). The CDR3 has 16 residues. Trimming removed 1 base from V and 1 base from J, with 8 bases in between. This chain's CDR3 is CASSIVQESGANVLTF. In nucleotides, the CDR3 is TGTGCCAGTAGTATAGTACAGGAATCTGGGGCCAACGTCCTGACTTTC.

This chain uses TRBV4-1 with TRBJ1-4; D is undetermined. This CDR3 comprises 15 residues. V was trimmed by 0 bases and J by 10 bases, leaving 15 bases between them. Germline CDR1 MGHRA, CDR2 YSYEKL. The CDR3 reads CASSQDESVSGKLFF. For the CDR3, the DNA is TGCGCCAGCAGCCAAGATGAGTCCGTGTCTGGAAAACTGTTTTTT.